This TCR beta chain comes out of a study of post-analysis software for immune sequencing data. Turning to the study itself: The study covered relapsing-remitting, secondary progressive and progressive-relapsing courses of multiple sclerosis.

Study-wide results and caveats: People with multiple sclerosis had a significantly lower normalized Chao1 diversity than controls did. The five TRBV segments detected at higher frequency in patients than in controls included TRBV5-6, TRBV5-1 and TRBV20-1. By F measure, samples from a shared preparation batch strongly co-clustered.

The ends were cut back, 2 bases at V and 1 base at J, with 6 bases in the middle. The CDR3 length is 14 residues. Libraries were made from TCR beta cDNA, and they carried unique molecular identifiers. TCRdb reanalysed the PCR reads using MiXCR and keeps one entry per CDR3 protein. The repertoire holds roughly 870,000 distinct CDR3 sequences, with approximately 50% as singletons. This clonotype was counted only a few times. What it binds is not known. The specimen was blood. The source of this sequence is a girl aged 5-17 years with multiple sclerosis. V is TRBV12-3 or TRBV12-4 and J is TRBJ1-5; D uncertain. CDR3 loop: CASSLTPSNQPQHF. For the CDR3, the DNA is TGTGCCAGCAGTTTAACTCCCAGCAATCAGCCCCAGCATTTT.